Shown below are 16 T cell receptor beta chains from a single sample sequenced in a study of T cell repertoires in cytomegalovirus infection. TCRdb re-called the reads through MiXCR, storing one row per CDR3 protein. The table has hundreds of thousands of distinct CDR3 sequences, about 39% seen once. These TCRs are of unknown antigen specificity. The sequenced sample was cultured PBMCs, obtained from culture after CMV antigen stimulation. The receptors stem from a human donor in good health (CMV status not recorded). Some clones in this sample may be carry-over from other donors' samples.

The rearrangement joins TRBV5-4 to TRBJ1-1; tentative D call: TRBD1 (6 bases). Looked up from germline, CDR1 is SGHNT and CDR2 is YYREEE (reference sequence). V was clipped by 5 bases and J by 1 base, with 12 bases between them. The CDR3 has 14 residues. CDR3 amino acids: CASSKDSPNTEAFF. The CDR3 DNA is TGTGCCAGCAGTAAGGACAGCCCGAACACTGAAGCTTTCTTT.

The rearrangement uses TRBV12-3 or TRBV12-4 and TRBJ1-1; D gene unclear. The V and J ends lost 6 bases and 0 bases respectively, with 8 bases between them. The CDR3 spans 13 residues. The CDR3 DNA reads as TGTGCCAGCAGGAGTATACTGAACACTGAAGCTTTCTTT. As protein: CASRSILNTEAFF.

In this sample, this clonotype turned up many times. The genes are TRBV7-2 and TRBJ1-5; 7 bases agree with TRBD1. The CDR3 spans 17 residues. Losses at the gene ends were 5 bases for V and 0 bases for J; bases not matched to a gene: 10. The germline V gene encodes CDR1 SGHTA and CDR2 FQGNSA. This CDR3 reads CASSPRDRTYSNQPQHF. The DNA of the CDR3 is TGTGCCAGCAGCCCCCGGGACAGAACCTATAGCAATCAGCCCCAGCATTTT.

This clonotype showed up just a few times. The chain joins TRBV5-5 to TRBJ1-5, with 7 bases lining up with TRBD1. The CDR3 spans 15 residues. Trimming at V came to 0 bases and at J to 2 bases, leaving 2 bases not matched to a gene. Per the germline V gene, CDR1 is SGHKS and CDR2 is YYEKEE (reference sequence). CDR3 in amino acids: CASSLEGAGNQPQHF. In DNA form, the CDR3 reads TGTGCCAGCAGCTTGGAGGGGGCGGGCAATCAGCCCCAGCATTTT.

The chain joins TRBV11-2 to TRBJ1-1; D is unclear. Trimming pared 0 bases from V and 1 base from J, leaving 9 bases between. Germline-derived CDR1 and CDR2 are SGHAT and FQNNGV. The CDR3 has 15 amino acids. The CDR3: CASSLEGSTNTEAFF. The CDR3 DNA follows: TGTGCCAGCAGCTTAGAGGGCAGTACGAACACTGAAGCTTTCTTT.

This chain connects TRBV6-2 or TRBV6-3 to TRBJ1-5; unclear D gene. CDR3 length equals 11 residues. V was clipped by 6 bases and J by 6 bases, with 6 bases between them. CDR1 MNHEY and CDR2 SVGEGT come from the germline V gene. As DNA, the CDR3 is TGTGCCAGCAGGGGGTCTCAGCCCCAGCATTTT. It encodes CASRGSQPQHF.

This clonotype occurred a few times. The chain has TRBV9 and TRBJ2-1; TRBD1 matches at 7 bases. V was pared by 2 bases and J by 12 bases, with 5 bases of the junction left unmatched. CDR3 length: 12 residues. Looked up from germline, CDR1 is SGDLS and CDR2 is YYNGEE. The CDR3 loop reads CASSVTGDGQFF. The CDR3 bases are TGTGCCAGCAGCGTTACAGGGGATGGGCAGTTCTTC.

A few counts support this clonotype. The rearrangement links TRBV7-2 to TRBJ2-7; D is uncertain. V was shortened by 7 bases and J by 12 bases, with 28 bases between the two germline ends. The germline V gene has CDR1 SGHTA and CDR2 FQGNSA. The CDR3 totals 15 residues. The CDR3 spells CASTGRRVGTSGWYF. CDR3 nucleotides: TGTGCCAGCACCGGGCGTAGGGTCGGAACCTCCGGTTGGTACTTC.

This clonotype has a single count. This chain connects TRBV19 to TRBJ1-5; the match to TRBD1 covers 7 bases. The CDR3 is 13 amino acids. Germline CDR1 reads LNHDA; CDR2 reads SQIVND (reference sequence). Trimming removed 10 bases from V and 9 bases from J; junction bases left unmatched: 12. The CDR3 DNA sequence: TGTGCCATCACAAAACAGGGGAAGCGGCCCCAGCATTTT. Amino acids: CAITKQGKRPQHF.

This clonotype was observed a handful of times. This chain uses TRBV30 with TRBJ1-2, with D unclear. Germline values: CDR1 GTSNPN, CDR2 SVGIG (reference sequence). V was clipped by 0 bases and J by 3 bases, with 8 bases between them. CDR3 length: 13 amino acids. Here the CDR3 reads CAWSVGLDYGYTF. The CDR3 bases are TGTGCCTGGAGTGTAGGGTTGGACTATGGCTACACCTTC.

The chain has TRBV20-1 and TRBJ2-1; D is possibly TRBD1 or TRBD2 (5 bases each). CDR3 length: 12 residues. Germline V lookup: CDR1 DFQATT, CDR2 SNEGSKA (reference sequence). This chain's CDR3 is CSGEGSYNEQFF. CDR3 coding DNA: TGCAGCGGAGAGGGGAGCTACAATGAGCAGTTCTTC.

V gene TRBV7-2 combines with J gene TRBJ2-1; 12 bases agree with TRBD2. V was pared by 1 base and J by 10 bases, with 8 bases of the junction left unmatched. Germline-derived CDR1 and CDR2 are SGHTA and FQGNSA. There are 16 residues in the CDR3. CDR3 DNA: TGTGCCAGCAGCTTAGTGTTGCTAGCGGGGGGGGGGGAGCAGTTCTTC. Translated, it gives CASSLVLLAGGGEQFF.

J is TRBJ1-4 and V is TRBV28; TRBD1 agrees at 7 bases. There are 15 residues in the CDR3. Trimming removed 8 bases from V and 5 bases from J; junction bases left unmatched: 11. The V gene's germline CDR1 is MDHEN and CDR2 SYDVKM. The CDR3: CASQPGQTGNEKLFF. CDR3 DNA: TGTGCCAGCCAGCCGGGCCAGACAGGGAATGAAAAACTGTTTTTT.

The J gene is TRBJ2-2, the V gene TRBV27; D might be TRBD2 (6 bases). Between the trimmed V and J ends, which lost 7 bases and 1 base, there was a span of 13 bases. Germline V CDR1 and CDR2: MNHEY, SMNVEV (reference sequence). The length of the CDR3 is 15 residues. The CDR3 is CASTLGGRNTGELFF. The CDR3 region has the DNA TGTGCCAGCACTCTAGGAGGGCGGAACACCGGGGAGCTGTTTTTT.

The chain links TRBV7-2 to TRBJ2-7, with TRBD2 identical over 11 bases. The J segment lost 0 bases and the V segment lost 4 bases, leaving 8 bases of the junction unmatched. Germline-derived CDR1 and CDR2 are SGHTA and FQGNSA. This CDR3 spans 17 amino acids. The DNA for the CDR3 is TGTGCCAGCAGCTCGTCTTTAGCGGGAGGGTACTCCTACGAGCAGTACTTC. Translating gives CASSSSLAGGYSYEQYF.

V usage is TRBV18 and J usage is TRBJ1-4; weak D call: TRBD1 (6 bases). Germline assignment: CDR1 KGHSH and CDR2 LQKENI. The CDR3 extends over 15 amino acids. With 3 bases removed from V and 7 bases from J, the gap between germline ends came to 15 bases. CDR3 sequence (DNA): TGTGCCAGCTCACCGTCGGGGACACAGTTTGAAAAACTGTTTTTT. Residues: CASSPSGTQFEKLFF.